This T cell receptor beta chain was observed in a study of blood T cell repertoires in COVID-19. Study information: The cDNA or gDNA used as material had been derived from T cells, B-cell-depleted T cells, or PBMCs.

Source study methods: It was from reference gene primer amplification that nucleated cell counts were estimated. This table comes from immunoSEQ multiplex PCR, and its TCRdb copy is limited to in-frame clones, with some not included. That table furnishes V, J and clone size, whereas the DNA furnished D and trimming. The profile covers about 87,000 clones, with 70% to 85% appearing a single time and 3.5% to 4.5% taken by the ten largest. With 5 bases removed from V and 8 bases from J, the gap between germline ends came to 15 bases. Germline loops: CDR1 PRHDT, CDR2 FYEKMQ (reference sequence). The CDR3 sequence is 14 residues long. This clone was detected only a few times.

This chain joins TRBV13 and TRBJ1-4; D is undetermined. This sequence originates from a woman between 45 and 60 years old with acute or convalescent COVID-19. What was sequenced was peripheral blood. The CDR3 bases are TGTGCCAGCAGCACCAAGGTAGCTGGAGAAAAACTGTTTTTT. It codes for CASSTKVAGEKLFF.